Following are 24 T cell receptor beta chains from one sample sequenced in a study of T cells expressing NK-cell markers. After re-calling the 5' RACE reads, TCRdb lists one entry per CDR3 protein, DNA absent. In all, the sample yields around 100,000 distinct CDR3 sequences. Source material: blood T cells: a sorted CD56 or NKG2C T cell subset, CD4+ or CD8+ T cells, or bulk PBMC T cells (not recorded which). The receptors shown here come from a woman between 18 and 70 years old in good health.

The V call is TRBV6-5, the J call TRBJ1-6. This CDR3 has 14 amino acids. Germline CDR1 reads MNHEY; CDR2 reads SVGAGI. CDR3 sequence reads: CASSYGGNNSPLHF.

This CDR3 is CASSARGGVYGGHSTDTQYF. V gene TRBV9 combines with J gene TRBJ2-3; TCRdb gives TRBD1 as the D gene, but with no DNA this cannot be confirmed. The CDR3 has 20 amino acids. Germline loops: CDR1 SGDLS, CDR2 YYNGEE.

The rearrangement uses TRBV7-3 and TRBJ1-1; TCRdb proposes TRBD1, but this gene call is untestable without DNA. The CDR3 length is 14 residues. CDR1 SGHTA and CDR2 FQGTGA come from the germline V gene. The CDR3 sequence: CASSRDRANTEAFF.

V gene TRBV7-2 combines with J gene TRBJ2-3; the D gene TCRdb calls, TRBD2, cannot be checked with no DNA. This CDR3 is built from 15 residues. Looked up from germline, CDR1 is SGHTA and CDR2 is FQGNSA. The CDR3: CASSSGTSGADTQYF.

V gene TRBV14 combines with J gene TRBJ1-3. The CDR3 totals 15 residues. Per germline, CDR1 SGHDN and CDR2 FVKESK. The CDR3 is CASSQHRLSGNTIYF.

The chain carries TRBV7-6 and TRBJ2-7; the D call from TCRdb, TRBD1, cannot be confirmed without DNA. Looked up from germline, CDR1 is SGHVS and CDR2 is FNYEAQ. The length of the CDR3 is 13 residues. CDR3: CASSFSTVDEQYF.

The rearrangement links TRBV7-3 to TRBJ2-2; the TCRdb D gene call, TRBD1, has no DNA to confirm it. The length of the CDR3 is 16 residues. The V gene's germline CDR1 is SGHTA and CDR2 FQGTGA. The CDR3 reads CASGGGISPHTGELFF.

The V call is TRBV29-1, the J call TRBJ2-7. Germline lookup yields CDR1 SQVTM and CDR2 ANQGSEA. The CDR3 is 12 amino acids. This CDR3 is CSVVYRTYEQYF.

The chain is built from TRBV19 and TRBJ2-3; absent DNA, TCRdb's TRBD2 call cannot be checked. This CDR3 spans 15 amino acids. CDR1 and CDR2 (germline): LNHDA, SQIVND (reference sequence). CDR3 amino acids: CASRWGSRDADTQYF.

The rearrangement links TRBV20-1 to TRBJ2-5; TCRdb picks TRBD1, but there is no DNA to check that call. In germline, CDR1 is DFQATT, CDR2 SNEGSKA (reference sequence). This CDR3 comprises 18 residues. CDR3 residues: CSAADRGVVFALGETQYF.

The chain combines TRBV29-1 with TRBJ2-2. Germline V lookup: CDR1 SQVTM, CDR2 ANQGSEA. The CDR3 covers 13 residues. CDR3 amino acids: CSVAGANTGELFF.

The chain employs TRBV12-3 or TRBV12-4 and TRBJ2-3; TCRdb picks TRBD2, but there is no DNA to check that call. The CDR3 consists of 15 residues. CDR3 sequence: CASSLFLAGGKAQYF.

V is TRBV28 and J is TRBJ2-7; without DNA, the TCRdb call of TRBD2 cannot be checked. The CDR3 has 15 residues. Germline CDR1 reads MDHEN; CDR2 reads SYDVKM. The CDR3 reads CASSLPGTGTYEQYF. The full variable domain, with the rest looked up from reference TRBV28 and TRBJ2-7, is DVKVTQSSRYLVKRTGEKVFLECVQDMDHENMFWYRQDPGLGLRLIYFSYDVKMKEKGDIPEGYSVSREKKERFSLILESASTNQTSMYLCASSLPGTGTYEQYFGPGTRLTVT.

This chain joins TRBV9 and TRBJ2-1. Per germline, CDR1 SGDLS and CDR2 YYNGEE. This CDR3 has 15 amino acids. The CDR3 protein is CASSVGETPSNEQFF. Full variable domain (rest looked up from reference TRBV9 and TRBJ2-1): DSGVTQTPKHLITATGQRVTLRCSPRSGDLSVYWYQQSLDQGLQFLIQYYNGEERAKGNILERFSAQQFPDLHSELNLSSLELGDSALYFCASSVGETPSNEQFFGPGTRLTVL.

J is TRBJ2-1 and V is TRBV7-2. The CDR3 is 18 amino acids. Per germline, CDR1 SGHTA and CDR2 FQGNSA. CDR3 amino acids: CASSLALSAVSSYNEQFF.

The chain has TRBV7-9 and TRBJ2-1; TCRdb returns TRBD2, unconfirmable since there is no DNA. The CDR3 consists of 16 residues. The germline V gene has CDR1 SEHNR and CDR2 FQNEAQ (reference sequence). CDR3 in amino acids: CASSKIAGGFPNEQFF. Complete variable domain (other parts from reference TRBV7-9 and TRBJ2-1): DTGVSQNPRHKITKRGQNVTFRCDPISEHNRLYWYRQTLGQGPEFLTYFQNEAQLEKSRLLSDRFSAERPKGSFSTLEIQRTEQGDSAMYLCASSKIAGGFPNEQFFGPGTRLTVL.

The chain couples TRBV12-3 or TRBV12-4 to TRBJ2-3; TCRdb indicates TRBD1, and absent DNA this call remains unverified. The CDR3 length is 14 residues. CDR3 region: CASSLGGGSDTQYF.

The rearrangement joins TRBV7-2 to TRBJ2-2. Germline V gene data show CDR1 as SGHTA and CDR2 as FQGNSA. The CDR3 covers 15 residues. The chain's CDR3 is CASSFYVAHTGELFF.

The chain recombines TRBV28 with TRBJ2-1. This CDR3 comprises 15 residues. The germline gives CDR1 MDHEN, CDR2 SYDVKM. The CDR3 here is CASSLVRSSYNEQFF.

The CDR3 loop is CSAREVGTDTQYF. This chain uses TRBV20-1 with TRBJ2-3. Germline V gene lookup returns CDR1 DFQATT and CDR2 SNEGSKA (reference sequence). The CDR3 spans 13 residues.

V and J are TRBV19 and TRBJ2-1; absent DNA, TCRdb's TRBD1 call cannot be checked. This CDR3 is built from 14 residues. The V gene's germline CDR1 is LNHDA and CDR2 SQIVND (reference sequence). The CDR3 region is CASSILGPYNEQFF. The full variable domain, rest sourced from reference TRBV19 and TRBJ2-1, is DGGITQSPKYLFRKEGQNVTLSCEQNLNHDAMYWYRQDPGQGLRLIYYSQIVNDFQKGDIAEGYSVSREKKESFPLTVTSAQKNPTAFYLCASSILGPYNEQFFGPGTRLTVL.

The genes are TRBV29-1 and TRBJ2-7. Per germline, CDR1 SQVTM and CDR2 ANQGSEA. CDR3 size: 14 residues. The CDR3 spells CSVDLAGDPYEQYF.

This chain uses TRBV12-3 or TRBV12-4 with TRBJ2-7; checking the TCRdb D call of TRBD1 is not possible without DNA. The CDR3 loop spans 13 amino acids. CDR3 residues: CASTLSGGGEQYF.

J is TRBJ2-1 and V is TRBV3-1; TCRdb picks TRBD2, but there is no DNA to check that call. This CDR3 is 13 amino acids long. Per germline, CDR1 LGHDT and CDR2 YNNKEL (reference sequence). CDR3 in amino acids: CASRDSSYNEQFF.